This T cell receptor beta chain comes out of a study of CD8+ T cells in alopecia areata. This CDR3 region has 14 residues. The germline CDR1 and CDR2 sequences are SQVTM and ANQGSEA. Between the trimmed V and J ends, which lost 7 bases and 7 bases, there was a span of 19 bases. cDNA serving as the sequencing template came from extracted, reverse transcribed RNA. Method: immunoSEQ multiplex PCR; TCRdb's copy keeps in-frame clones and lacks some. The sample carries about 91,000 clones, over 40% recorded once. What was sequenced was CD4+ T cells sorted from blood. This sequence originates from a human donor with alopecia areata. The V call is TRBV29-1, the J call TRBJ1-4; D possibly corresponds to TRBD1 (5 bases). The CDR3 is CSGGDPSVAEKLFF. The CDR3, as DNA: TGCAGCGGGGGGGATCCGTCGGTGGCTGAAAAACTGTTTTTT.